This section outlines one TCR beta chain sequence together with its context. A junction boundary mismatches the germline segment, possibly from a read error. How the authors handled the data: Counts of nucleated cells, estimated from reference gene primer amplification, were obtained. Generated by immunoSEQ multiplex PCR, the TCRdb table keeps only in-frame clones and is missing some. V, J and clone size are those of that table, while D and trimming were read from the DNA. The table shows 250,000 to 300,000 clones, with approximately 90% occurring only once. This sample is part of a study of blood T cell repertoires in COVID-19. At the level of the study: The United States, Italy and Spain provided the acute and convalescent COVID-19 samples.

The CDR3 has 14 amino acids. CDR1 and CDR2 from the germline V gene are MNHNS and SASEGT. This chain uses TRBV6-1 with TRBJ2-7, with D unresolved. This clonotype was sampled from a man between 18 and 35 years old with active or convalescent COVID-19. Sequencing input: peripheral blood. The CDR3 bases are TGTGCCAGCAGAGAAGGCGGCTTGGTACGCGAGCAGTACTTC. It specifies CASREGGLVREQYF.